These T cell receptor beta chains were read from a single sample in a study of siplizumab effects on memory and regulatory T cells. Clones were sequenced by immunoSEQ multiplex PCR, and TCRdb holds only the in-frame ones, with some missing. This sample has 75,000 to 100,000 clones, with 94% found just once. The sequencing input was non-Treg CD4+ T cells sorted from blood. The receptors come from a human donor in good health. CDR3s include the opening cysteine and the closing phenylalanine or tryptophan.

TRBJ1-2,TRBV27,CASSWDRDNYGYTF
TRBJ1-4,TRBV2,CASSGRGGPNEKLFF
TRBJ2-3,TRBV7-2,CASSFTSGSTDTQYF
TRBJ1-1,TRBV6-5,CASRGWGSGVSEAFF
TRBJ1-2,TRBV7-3,CASSSTADDGYTF
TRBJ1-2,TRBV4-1,CASSQATMGPYGYTF
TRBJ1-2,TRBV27,CASSTPLRRDRDKSNYGYTF
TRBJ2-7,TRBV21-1,CASRGNYEQYF
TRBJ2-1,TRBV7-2,CASSFINEQFF
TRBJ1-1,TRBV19,CASRATGTQQGAFF
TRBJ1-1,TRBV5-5,CASRVWRVKGDTEAFF
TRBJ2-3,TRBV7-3,CASSWDYTDTQYF
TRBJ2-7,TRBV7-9,CASSTSGTGDSEQYF
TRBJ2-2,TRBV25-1,CASSVGVGGELFF
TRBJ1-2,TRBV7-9,CASSLSQNMGYGYTF
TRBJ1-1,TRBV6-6,CASRQTGHSNTEAFF
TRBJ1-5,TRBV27,CASSLYPGYNQPQHF
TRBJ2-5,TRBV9,CASSVGTEDETQYF
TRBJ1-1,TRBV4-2,CASSQDFGRGTEAFF
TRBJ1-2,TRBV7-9,CASSFPGQGRGYTF
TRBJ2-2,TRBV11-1,CASSLAYNTGELFF
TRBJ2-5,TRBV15,CATSRGYDRGGETQYF
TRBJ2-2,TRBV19,CASSISQGRFTGELFF
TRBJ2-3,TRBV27,CASSPGQGLDTQYF
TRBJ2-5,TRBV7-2,CASSFGGGSETQYF
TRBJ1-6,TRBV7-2,CASSLGAYNSPLHF
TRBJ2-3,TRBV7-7,CASSLLAGARTDTQYF
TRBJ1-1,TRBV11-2,CASSLSGGEAFF
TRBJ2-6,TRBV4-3,CASSQGDGANVLTF
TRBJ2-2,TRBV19,CASSIWGNTGELFF
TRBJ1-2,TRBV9,CASSPQGVTNYGYTF
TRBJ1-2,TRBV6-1,CASSTGVSGGYTF
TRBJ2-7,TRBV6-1,CASSAAGLSYEQYF